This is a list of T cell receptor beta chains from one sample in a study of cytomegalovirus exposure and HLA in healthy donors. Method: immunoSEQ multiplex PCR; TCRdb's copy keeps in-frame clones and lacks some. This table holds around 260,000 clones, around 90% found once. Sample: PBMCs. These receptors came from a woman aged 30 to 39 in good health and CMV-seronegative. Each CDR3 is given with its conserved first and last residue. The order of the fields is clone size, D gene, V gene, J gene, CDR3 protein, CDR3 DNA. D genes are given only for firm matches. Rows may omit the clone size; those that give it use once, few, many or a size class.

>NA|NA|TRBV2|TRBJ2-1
CASSEGGISYNEQFF
TGTGCCAGCAGTGAGGGCGGTATCTCCTACAATGAGCAGTTCTTC
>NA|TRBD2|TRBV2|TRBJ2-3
CASSDSLAGGPGDTQYF
TGTGCCAGCAGTGACAGTTTAGCGGGAGGGCCAGGAGATACGCAGTATTTT
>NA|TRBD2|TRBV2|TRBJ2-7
CASQLAGGPYEQYF
TGTGCCAGCCAGCTAGCGGGAGGCCCCTACGAGCAGTACTTC
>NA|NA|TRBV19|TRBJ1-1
CASRNQGRLTEAFF
TGTGCCAGTAGGAATCAAGGGCGCCTCACTGAAGCTTTCTTT
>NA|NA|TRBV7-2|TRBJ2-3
CASSPSSSRAQYF
TGTGCCAGCAGCCCTAGTAGTTCCCGGGCGCAGTATTTT
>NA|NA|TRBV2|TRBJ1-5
CASSEGGSNQPQHF
TGTGCCAGCAGTGAAGGAGGGAGCAATCAGCCCCAGCATTTT
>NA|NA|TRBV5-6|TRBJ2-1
CASSFRSSSSYNEQFF
TGTGCCAGCAGCTTCAGAAGCTCAAGCTCCTACAATGAGCAGTTCTTC
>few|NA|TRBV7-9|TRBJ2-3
CASSSRLEATDTQYF
TGTGCCAGCAGCTCCCGACTAGAAGCCACAGATACGCAGTATTTT
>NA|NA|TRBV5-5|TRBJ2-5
CASSADGTVRGGTQYF
TGTGCCAGCAGCGCAGACGGGACAGTCCGCGGGGGGACCCAGTACTTC
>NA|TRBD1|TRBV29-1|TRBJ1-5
CSAEGQPGQPQHF
TGCAGCGCCGAGGGACAGCCGGGACAGCCCCAGCATTTT
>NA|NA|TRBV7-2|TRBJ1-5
CASSLAAGGIKQPQHF
TGTGCCAGCAGCTTAGCAGCCGGGGGTATAAAGCAGCCCCAGCATTTT
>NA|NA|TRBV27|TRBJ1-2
CASSFGGQSYGYTF
TGTGCCAGCAGTTTTGGGGGGCAGTCCTATGGCTACACCTTC
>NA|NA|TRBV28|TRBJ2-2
CASSLFYLALDTGELFF
TGTGCCAGCAGTTTATTCTACCTAGCGCTAGACACCGGGGAGCTGTTTTTT
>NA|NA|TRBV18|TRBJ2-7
CASSDTGYYEQYF
TGTGCCAGCTCGGACACAGGATACTACGAGCAGTACTTC
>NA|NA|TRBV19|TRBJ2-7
CASSIEGFGAYEQYF
TGTGCCAGTAGTATTGAAGGGTTCGGGGCCTACGAGCAGTACTTC
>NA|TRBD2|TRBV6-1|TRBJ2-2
CAAGLGFRELFF
TGTGCCGCGGGACTAGGGTTCCGGGAGCTGTTTTTT
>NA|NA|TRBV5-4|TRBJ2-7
CASSSGLSYEQYF
TGTGCCAGCAGCTCGGGACTGAGCTACGAGCAGTACTTC
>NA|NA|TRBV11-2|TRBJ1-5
CASSLENANQPQHF
TGTGCCAGCAGCTTGGAAAATGCCAATCAGCCCCAGCATTTT
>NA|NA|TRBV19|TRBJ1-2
CASTLGALGYGYTF
TGTGCCAGTACCCTGGGGGCCCTGGGGTATGGCTACACCTTC
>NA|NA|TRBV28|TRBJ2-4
CASTMGKNIQYF
TGTGCCAGCACCATGGGTAAAAACATTCAGTACTTC
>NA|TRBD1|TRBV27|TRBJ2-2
CASSWSGGTGELFF
TGTGCCAGCAGTTGGTCAGGGGGCACCGGGGAGCTGTTTTTT
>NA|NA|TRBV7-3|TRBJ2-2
CASSSSGRPGELFF
TGTGCCAGCAGCTCCTCCGGACGACCCGGGGAGCTGTTTTTT
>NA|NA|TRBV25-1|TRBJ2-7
CASSPELSYEQYF
TGTGCCAGCAGTCCGGAGCTCTCCTACGAGCAGTACTTC
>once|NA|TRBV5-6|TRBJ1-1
CASKTGEAMNTEAFF
TGTGCCAGCAAAACCGGGGAGGCGATGAACACTGAAGCTTTCTTT
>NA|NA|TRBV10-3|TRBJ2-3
CAISDAPNHSTDTQYF
TGTGCCATCAGTGATGCGCCGAACCATAGCACAGATACGCAGTATTTT
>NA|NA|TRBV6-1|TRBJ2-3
CASSVGGITADTQYF
TGTGCCAGCAGTGTTGGGGGAATTACGGCAGATACGCAGTATTTT
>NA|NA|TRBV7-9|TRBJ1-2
CASDGGEYGYTF
TGTGCCAGCGACGGGGGGGAGTATGGCTACACCTTC
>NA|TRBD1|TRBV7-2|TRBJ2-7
CASSPTGDPYEQYF
TGTGCCAGCAGCCCGACAGGGGACCCCTACGAGCAGTACTTC
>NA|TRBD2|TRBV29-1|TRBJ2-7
CSVDLSGIPYEQYF
TGCAGCGTTGACCTAAGCGGGATCCCCTACGAGCAGTACTTC
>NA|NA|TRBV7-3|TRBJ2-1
CASSLTKSGYNEQFF
TGTGCCAGCAGCTTAACAAAGTCGGGCTACAATGAGCAGTTCTTC
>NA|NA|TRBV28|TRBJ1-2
CASNKGEWQGLTF
TGTGCCAGCAACAAGGGGGAGTGGCAGGGCCTCACCTTC
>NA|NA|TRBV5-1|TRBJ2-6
CASSRTLQGPGSGANVLTF
TGCGCCAGCAGCCGGACCCTACAGGGCCCGGGCTCTGGGGCCAACGTCCTGACTTTC
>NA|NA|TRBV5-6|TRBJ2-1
CASSLAVGEQFF
TGTGCCAGCAGCTTGGCCGTCGGTGAGCAGTTCTTC
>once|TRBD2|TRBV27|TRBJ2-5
CASSPLAGVGQETQYF
TGTGCCAGCAGTCCACTAGCGGGGGTGGGACAAGAGACCCAGTACTTC
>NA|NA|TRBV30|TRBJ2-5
CAWSGLALAGETQYF
TGTGCCTGGAGTGGACTGGCACTAGCCGGGGAGACCCAGTACTTC
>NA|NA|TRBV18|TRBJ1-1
CASRLGNTEAFF
TGTGCCAGCCGACTGGGGAACACTGAAGCTTTCTTT
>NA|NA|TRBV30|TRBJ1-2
CAWSVHYGYTF
TGTGCCTGGAGTGTACACTATGGCTACACCTTC
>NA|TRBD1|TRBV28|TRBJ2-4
CASQASFLGTGGLNIQYF
TGTGCCAGCCAAGCCAGTTTCCTCGGGACAGGGGGGCTAAACATTCAGTACTTC
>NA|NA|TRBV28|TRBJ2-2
CASRDSLSGELFF
TGTGCCAGCAGGGACAGTTTATCCGGGGAGCTGTTTTTT
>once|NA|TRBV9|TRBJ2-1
CASSVVWGETNPPGCDEQFF
TGTGCCAGCAGCGTAGTTTGGGGGGAGACTAACCCCCCTGGTTGCGATGAGCAGTTCTTC
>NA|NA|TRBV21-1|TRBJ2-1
CASSTRPNEQFF
TGTGCCAGCAGCACCCGGCCTAATGAGCAGTTCTTC
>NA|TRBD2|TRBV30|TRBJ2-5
CAWSEGLAGAGWETQYF
TGTGCCTGGAGCGAGGGTCTAGCGGGAGCGGGGTGGGAGACCCAGTACTTC
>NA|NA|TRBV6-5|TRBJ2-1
CASRLRGGGGEQFF
TGTGCCAGCAGACTCCGTGGAGGGGGGGGTGAGCAGTTCTTC
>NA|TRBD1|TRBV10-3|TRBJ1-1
CAISEGQVNTEALF
TGTGCCATCAGTGAGGGACAGGTGAACACTGAAGCTCTCTTT
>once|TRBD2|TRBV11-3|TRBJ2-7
CASSFGGVAYEQYF
TGTGCCAGCAGCTTCGGGGGGGTCGCCTACGAGCAGTACTTC
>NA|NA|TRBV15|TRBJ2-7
CATSRARGSEYEQYF
TGTGCCACCAGCCGGGCTCGTGGGAGTGAGTACGAGCAGTACTTC
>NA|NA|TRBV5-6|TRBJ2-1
CASSLGGGEQFF
TGTGCCAGCAGCTTGGGGGGAGGCGAGCAGTTCTTC
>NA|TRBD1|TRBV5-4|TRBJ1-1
CASSLVGTGSTEAFF
TGTGCCAGCAGCCTGGTGGGGACAGGGAGTACTGAAGCTTTCTTT